These 7 T cell receptor beta chains share one sample of origin, sequenced in a study of T cells in Graves' hyperthyroidism and ophthalmopathy. Template material for amplifying TCR beta CDR3 regions consisted of RNA transcripts. Primed by the HTBI set, a first-round RT-PCR was run on the TCR CDR3. Each CDR3 protein is one row after TCRdb ran MiXCR on the multiplex PCR reads. Among roughly 500,000 distinct CDR3 sequences listed, roughly 50% were seen once. Specimen: peripheral blood or thyroid tissue (not recorded which). Receptor source: an adult woman with Graves' disease, either hyperthyroidism or ophthalmopathy (not recorded which).

This clonotype was found many times. This chain uses TRBV6-2 or TRBV6-3 with TRBJ1-1; tentative D call: TRBD1 (6 bases). This CDR3 has 13 amino acids. The V end lost 5 bases, the J end lost 5 bases, and 12 bases lay between the germline ends. Germline-derived CDR1 and CDR2 are MNHEY and SVGEGT. In DNA form, the CDR3 reads TGTGCCAGCAGTCCCAACAGGGCAACTGAAGCTTTCTTT. As protein: CASSPNRATEAFF.

The table lists this clonotype with many counts. The gene calls are TRBV14 and TRBJ1-1, with a tentative D call TRBD1 (5 bases). V was cut by 2 bases and J by 8 bases, with 12 bases left in between. Germline V gene sequence: CDR1 SGHDN, CDR2 FVKESK. CDR3 length equals 13 residues. CDR3 sequence (DNA): TGTGCCAGCAGCCAACCGGGACGGGACGAAGCTTTCTTT. Translated, it gives CASSQPGRDEAFF.

This clonotype has just a few counts. V is TRBV10-1 and J is TRBJ2-1; the match to TRBD2 covers 11 bases. V was clipped by 6 bases and J by 2 bases; unmatched bases: 3. This CDR3 region has 15 residues. CDR1 is WNHNN and CDR2 is SYGVQD in the germline V gene (reference sequence). CDR3 DNA: TGCGCCAGCAGCCTGACTAGCGGGACCTACAATGAGCAGTTCTTC. Translating it yields CASSLTSGTYNEQFF.

This clonotype has at least ten counts. CDR3: CASSGERVVQPQHF. In DNA, the CDR3 is TGCGCCAGCAGTGGGGAGAGAGTGGTTCAGCCCCAGCATTTT. The V and J genes are TRBV10-2 and TRBJ1-5; D call uncertain. Trimming took off 4 bases at V and 6 bases at J, with 13 bases between the two ends. The germline V gene has CDR1 WSHSY and CDR2 SAAADI. The CDR3 extends over 14 amino acids.

Notes on this clonotype: One base away lies a much larger clone, so this may be a sequencing read error. The V and J genes are TRBV6-1 and TRBJ1-5; no reliable D call. This CDR3 has 14 residues. Germline CDR1 MNHNS, CDR2 SASEGT. The CDR3 sequence is CASSDLLSNQPRHF. The CDR3 coding sequence is TGTGCCAGCAGTGACCTCCTGAGCAATCAGCCCCGGCATTTT.

The V call is TRBV14, the J call TRBJ1-4, with 9 bases lining up with TRBD1. Unmatched junction bases numbered 6, after V lost 3 bases and J lost 7 bases. Germline CDR1 and CDR2: SGHDN and FVKESK. The CDR3 is 15 residues long. The CDR3 reads CASSQTGTGPEKLFF. CDR3 sequence (DNA): TGTGCCAGCAGCCAGACCGGGACAGGGCCTGAAAAACTGTTTTTT.

The gene calls are TRBV7-3 and TRBJ1-5; perhaps TRBD1 as D (6 bases). This CDR3 comprises 16 residues. Germline V CDR1 and CDR2: SGHTA, FQGTGA. Trimming left V 2 bases short and J 7 bases short, with 18 bases between. CDR3 sequence (DNA): TGTGCCAGCAGCTTAGCGGCGGGGGCGCAAGGCCAGCCCCAGCATTTT. Translating gives CASSLAAGAQGQPQHF.